The 5 T cell receptor beta chains listed next were all sequenced from one sample in a study of metastatic and nonmetastatic thyroid tumors. TCRdb re-analyzed the PCR reads through MiXCR. The repertoire holds 15,000 or so clones, with 15% to 18% as singletons. Nobody among the patients had been given any treatment before thyroid surgery. The sequencing sample was made of blood. Receptor source: a female donor with papillary thyroid cancer or a benign thyroid nodule (not recorded which). Some clones in this sample may be carry-over from other donors' samples.

About this clone: This clone may be a read error of a much larger clone one base away. J is TRBJ2-7 and V is TRBV5-6; D is ambiguous. There are 13 residues in the CDR3. Germline lookup yields CDR1 SGHDT and CDR2 YYEEEE. CDR3 loop: CASILDVSYEQYF. DNA of the CDR3: TGTGCCAGCATCTTGGACGTTTCTTACGAGCAGTACTTC.

In this sample, this clone turned up many times. V is TRBV5-4 and J is TRBJ1-2; D gene ambiguous. CDR1 is SGHNT and CDR2 is YYREEE in the germline V gene (reference sequence). The length of the CDR3 is 13 residues. The ends were cut back, 0 bases at V and 11 bases at J, with 14 bases in the middle. The CDR3 reads CASSLDRIPEYTF. The CDR3 bases are TGTGCCAGCAGCTTGGATCGGATTCCTGAGTACACCTTC. Full variable domain (outside the CDR3, taken from reference TRBV5-4 and TRBJ1-2): ETGVTQSPTHLIKTRGQQVTLRCSSQSGHNTVSWYQQALGQGPQFIFQYYREEENGRGNFPPRFSGLQFPNYSSELNVNALELDDSALYLCASSLDRIPEYTFGSGTRLTVV.

This clone was seen only a few times. The chain recombines TRBV27 with TRBJ2-2, with D perhaps matching TRBD1 or TRBD2 (5 bases each). CDR3 length: 14 residues. Germline V gene sequence: CDR1 MNHEY, CDR2 SMNVEV (reference sequence). Trimming removed 6 bases from V and 7 bases from J, with 15 bases in between. CDR3 DNA: TGTGCCAGCAGCCTAGGGAGACAGTTCGGGGAGCTGTTTTTT. Translation gives CASSLGRQFGELFF.

This clone has at least ten counts. The rearrangement uses TRBV3-1 and TRBJ2-5, with D possibly called TRBD1 or TRBD2 (5 bases each). Trimming removed 4 bases at V and 5 bases at J, with 14 bases between. The CDR3 spans 14 residues. Germline V gives CDR1 LGHDT, CDR2 YNNKEL (reference sequence). The CDR3 region has the DNA TGTGCCAGCAGCCGAGGACAAGGCGGGGAGACCCAGTACTTC. It translates to CASSRGQGGETQYF.

This clone was observed many times. CDR3 in DNA: TGTGCCAGTAGTCCCTGGGCCCAGGGGGCGAGGAACACTGAAGCTTTCTTT. Its protein is CASSPWAQGARNTEAFF. The chain uses TRBV19 and TRBJ1-1; 8 bases are a match to TRBD1. The CDR3 consists of 17 residues. Germline V CDR1 and CDR2: LNHDA, SQIVND (reference sequence). J lost 1 base, V lost 5 bases, and 12 bases had no gene match. The full variable domain, its missing parts supplied by reference TRBV19 and TRBJ1-1, is DGGITQSPKYLFRKEGQNVTLSCEQNLNHDAMYWYRQDPGQGLRLIYYSQIVNDFQKGDIAEGYSVSREKKESFPLTVTSAQKNPTAFYLCASSPWAQGARNTEAFFGQGTRLTVV.